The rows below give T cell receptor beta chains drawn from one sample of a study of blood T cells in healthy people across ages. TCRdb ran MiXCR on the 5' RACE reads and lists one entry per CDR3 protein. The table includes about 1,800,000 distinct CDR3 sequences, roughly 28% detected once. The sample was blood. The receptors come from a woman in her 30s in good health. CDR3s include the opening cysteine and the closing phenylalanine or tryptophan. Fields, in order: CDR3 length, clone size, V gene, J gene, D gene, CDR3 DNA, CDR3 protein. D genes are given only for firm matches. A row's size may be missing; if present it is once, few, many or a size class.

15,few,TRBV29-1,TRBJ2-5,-,TGCAGCGTTGAAGAAGGGCTAGGGGAGCGAGAGACCCAGTACTTC,CSVEEGLGERETQYF
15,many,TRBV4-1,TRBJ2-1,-,TGCGCCAGCAGCCAAACAGGGAGCCAACGCAATGAGCAGTTCTTC,CASSQTGSQRNEQFF
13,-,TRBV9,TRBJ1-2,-,TGTGCCAGCAGCGCCAACGGGGGATATGGCTACACCTTC,CASSANGGYGYTF
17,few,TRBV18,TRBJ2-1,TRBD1,TGTGCCAGCTCACCACGTAAAGACAGGGGAAGGAGCAATGAGCAGTTCTTC,CASSPRKDRGRSNEQFF
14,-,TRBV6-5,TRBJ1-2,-,TGTGCCAGCACGAGGTCAGGCCTCCTCTATGGCTACACCTTC,CASTRSGLLYGYTF
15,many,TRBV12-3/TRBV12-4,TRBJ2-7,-,TGTGCCAGCAGTTCCCTGGGGCAGGGGTCCTACGAGCAGTACTTC,CASSSLGQGSYEQYF
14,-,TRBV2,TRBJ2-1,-,TGTGCCAGCAGTACCGGGACGGCCTGGGGTGAGCAGTTCTTC,CASSTGTAWGEQFF
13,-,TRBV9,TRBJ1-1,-,TGTGCCAGCAGCTTGATTTATGGGACTGAAGCTTTCTTT,CASSLIYGTEAFF
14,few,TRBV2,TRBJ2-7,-,TGTGCCAGCAGAGGACTTTCCAGCTCCTACGAGCAGTACTTC,CASRGLSSSYEQYF
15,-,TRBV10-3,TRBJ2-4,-,TGTGCCATCAGTGACCCCGGGACAGCCAAAAACATTCAGTACTTC,CAISDPGTAKNIQYF
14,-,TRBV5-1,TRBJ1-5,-,TGCGCCAGCAGGGGTTGGCAGCATAATCAGCCCCAGCATTTT,CASRGWQHNQPQHF
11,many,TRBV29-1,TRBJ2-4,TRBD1,TGCAGCGTCGCCACACGGACAGGGCAGTACTTC,CSVATRTGQYF
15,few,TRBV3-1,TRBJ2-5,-,TGTGCCAGCAGCCAAGCTCCGACTCCCCAAGAGACCCAGTACTTC,CASSQAPTPQETQYF
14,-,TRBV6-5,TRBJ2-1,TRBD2,TGTGCCAGCACCCCCACTAGCGGGGCGAATGAGCAGTTCTTC,CASTPTSGANEQFF
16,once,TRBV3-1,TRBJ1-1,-,TGTGCCAGCAGCCCCTCGTGGGGGTTCATGAACACTGAAGCTTTCTTT,CASSPSWGFMNTEAFF
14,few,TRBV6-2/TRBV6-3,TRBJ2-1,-,TGTGCCAGCGTTGGCCAGCTCTCCTACAATGAGCAGTTCTTC,CASVGQLSYNEQFF
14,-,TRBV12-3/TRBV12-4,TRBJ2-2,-,TGTGCCGCGGGGAGTTCGAGGAACACCGGGGAGCTGTTTTTT,CAAGSSRNTGELFF
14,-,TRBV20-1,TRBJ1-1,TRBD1,TGCAGTGCTGGCTCGGGACAGGCGGGCACTGAAGCTTTCTTT,CSAGSGQAGTEAFF
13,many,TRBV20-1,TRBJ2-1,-,TGCAGTGCTAGCAAGACTATGTACAATGAGCAGTTCTTC,CSASKTMYNEQFF
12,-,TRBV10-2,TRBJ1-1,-,TGCGCCACCTCTCTTGGGAACACTGAAGCTTTCTTT,CATSLGNTEAFF
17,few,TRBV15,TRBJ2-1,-,TGTGCCACCAGCTCCATCGGGCCCCCCGGGGGCTACAATGAGCAGTTCTTC,CATSSIGPPGGYNEQFF
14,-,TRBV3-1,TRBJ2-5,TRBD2,TGTGCCAGCAGCCTTGGAGCGGGGTTAGAGACCCAGTACTTC,CASSLGAGLETQYF
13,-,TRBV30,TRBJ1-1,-,TGTGCCTGGAGTCTGAATATGAACACTGGAGCTTTCTTT,CAWSLNMNTGAFF
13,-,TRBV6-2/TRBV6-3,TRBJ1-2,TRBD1,TGTGCCAGCAGGACGGACAGGGTAAAGCGCTACACCTTC,CASRTDRVKRYTF
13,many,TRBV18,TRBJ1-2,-,TGTGCCAGCTCAATTGAGCAGGGGCGCGGCTACACCTTC,CASSIEQGRGYTF
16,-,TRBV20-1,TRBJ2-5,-,TGCAGTGCCAGTCCCCTACTGGATAGCAATCTGGAGACCCAGTACTTC,CSASPLLDSNLETQYF
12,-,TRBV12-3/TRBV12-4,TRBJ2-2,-,TGTGCCAGTTACAGTGGGACCGGGGAGCTGTTTTTT,CASYSGTGELFF
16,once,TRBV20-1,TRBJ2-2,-,TGCAGTGCTAGAGTGCCCCAGAATGGCGGTTTAGGGGAGCTGTTTTTT,CSARVPQNGGLGELFF
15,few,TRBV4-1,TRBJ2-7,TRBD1,TGCGCCAGCAGCCATCCCGGGACAGGGTCTTACGAGCAGTACTTC,CASSHPGTGSYEQYF
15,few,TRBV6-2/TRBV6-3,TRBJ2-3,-,TGTGCCAGCAGTTACGAGAGGACTAGCACAGATACGCAGTATTTT,CASSYERTSTDTQYF
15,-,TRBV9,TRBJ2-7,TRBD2,TGTGCCAGCAGTGCCAATAGCGGGAGGCAGTACGAGCAGTACTTC,CASSANSGRQYEQYF
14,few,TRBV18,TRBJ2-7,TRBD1,TGTGCCAGCTCACTTGGGACAGGGGATCGCGAGCAGTACTTC,CASSLGTGDREQYF
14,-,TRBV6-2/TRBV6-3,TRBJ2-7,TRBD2,TGTGCCAGCAGCAGAGCGGGGGGGTACGACGAGCAGTACTTC,CASSRAGGYDEQYF
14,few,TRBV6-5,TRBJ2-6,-,TGTGCCAGCATGATGGCTTCTGGGGCCAACGTCCTGACTTTC,CASMMASGANVLTF
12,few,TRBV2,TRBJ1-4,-,TGTGCCACCCGACAGAATAATGAAAAACTGTTTTTT,CATRQNNEKLFF
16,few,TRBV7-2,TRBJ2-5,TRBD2,TGTGCCAGCAGTCTTATGGGTCTAGCGGGAGCAGAGACCCAGTACTTC,CASSLMGLAGAETQYF
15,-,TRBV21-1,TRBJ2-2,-,TGTGCCAGCAGCAAAGGGAGGAGGCCGACCGGGGAGCGGTTTTTT,CASSKGRRPTGERFF
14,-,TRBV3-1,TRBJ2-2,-,TGTGCCAGCGGGGCGACTACGAACACCGGGGAGCTGTTTTTT,CASGATTNTGELFF
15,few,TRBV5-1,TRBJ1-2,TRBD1,TGCGCCAGCAGCTTAACAGGGGGCGAGGGCTATGGCTACACCTTC,CASSLTGGEGYGYTF
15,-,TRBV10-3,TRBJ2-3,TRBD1,TGTGCCATCAGTGAGATAGTTGGGGGGACAGGTACGCAGTATTTT,CAISEIVGGTGTQYF
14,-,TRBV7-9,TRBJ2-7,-,TGTGCCAGCAGCTTAGGAGTGATGGGGGGCGAGCAGTACTTC,CASSLGVMGGEQYF
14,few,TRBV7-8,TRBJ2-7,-,TGTGCCAGCAGCTTAGCGCTTCCCGGGTACGAGCAGTACTTC,CASSLALPGYEQYF
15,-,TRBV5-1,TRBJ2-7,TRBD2,TGCGCCAGCAGCCGCCGGGGGGGCACCACCTACGAGCAGTACTTC,CASSRRGGTTYEQYF
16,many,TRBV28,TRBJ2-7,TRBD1,TGTGCCAGCAGTCCGGTATGGGACAGAATCTCCTACGAGCAGTACTTC,CASSPVWDRISYEQYF
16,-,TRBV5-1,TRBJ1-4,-,TGCGCCAGCAGCTTGGACCCGACGGGGCAAAATGAAAAACTGTTTTTT,CASSLDPTGQNEKLFF
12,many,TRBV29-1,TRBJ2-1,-,TGCAGCGTTGGGTCTTCGTACAATGAGCAGTTCTTC,CSVGSSYNEQFF
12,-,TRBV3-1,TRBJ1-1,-,TGTGCCAGCAGCCAAATTGACACTGAAGCTTTCTTT,CASSQIDTEAFF
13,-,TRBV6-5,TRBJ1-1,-,TGTGCCAGCAGTTGGGTGGGGGACACTGAAGCTTTCTTT,CASSWVGDTEAFF
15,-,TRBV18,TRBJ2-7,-,TGTGCCAGCTCACCAGGAGCTAGCGCTTCCTACGAGCAGTACTTC,CASSPGASASYEQYF
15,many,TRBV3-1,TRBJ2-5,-,TGTGCCAGCAGCCAAGAACGGGGACAACAAGAGACCCAGTACTTC,CASSQERGQQETQYF
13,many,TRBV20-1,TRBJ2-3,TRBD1,TGCAGTGCTCCTTCGGGACAGACAGATACGCAGTATTTT,CSAPSGQTDTQYF
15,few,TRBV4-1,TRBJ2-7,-,TGCGCCAGCAGCCAAGGATCAGGAGCCACCTACGAGCAGTACTTC,CASSQGSGATYEQYF
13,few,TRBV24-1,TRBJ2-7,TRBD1,TGTGCCACCGACCGGGACAGGGAACACGAGCAGTACTTC,CATDRDREHEQYF
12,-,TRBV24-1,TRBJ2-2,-,TGTGCCACCAGTGGGGGATCAGGGGAGCTGTTTTTT,CATSGGSGELFF
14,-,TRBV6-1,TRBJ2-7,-,TGTGCCAGCAGTGAAGTAGGTGGACTCTACGAGCAGTACTTC,CASSEVGGLYEQYF
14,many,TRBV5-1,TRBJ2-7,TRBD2,TGCGCCAGCAGGGTTAGCGGGGGTTCCTACGAGCAGTACTTC,CASRVSGGSYEQYF
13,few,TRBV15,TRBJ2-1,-,TGTGCCATCAGGGACCACTCCTACAATGAGCAGTTCTTC,CAIRDHSYNEQFF